These 14 T cell receptor beta chains were all obtained from the same sample, sequenced in a study of T cells after yellow fever vaccination. Each CDR3 protein gets one entry after TCRdb re-called the 5' RACE reads with MiXCR. The sample includes 300,000 to 350,000 distinct CDR3 sequences, 3.5% to 4.5% of them seen just once. Specimen: PBMCs, collected 15 days after the yellow fever booster vaccination. Every receptor here comes from a man aged 18 to 29 who received the YFV17D yellow fever vaccine.

The genes are TRBV11-2 and TRBJ2-7; 7 bases are a match to TRBD1. CDR1 and CDR2 from the germline V gene are SGHAT and FQNNGV. Losses at the gene ends were 5 bases for V and 0 bases for J; bases not matched to a gene: 4. The CDR3 runs 14 residues. CDR3 coding DNA: TGTGCCAGCAGCACAGGGGTAAGCTCCTACGAGCAGTACGTC. It codes for CASSTGVSSYEQYV.

This clonotype has ten or more counts. The chain links TRBV19 to TRBJ2-1, with 11 bases identical to TRBD2. The CDR3 covers 17 residues. The trim removed 5 bases at V and 6 bases at J, leaving 12 bases unmatched. Per the germline V gene, CDR1 is LNHDA and CDR2 is SQIVND (reference sequence). DNA for the CDR3: TGTGCCAGTAGTCCCGAACCCCTAGCGGGGGGCATCAATGAGCAGTTCTTC. Amino acids: CASSPEPLAGGINEQFF.

The chain has TRBV11-2 and TRBJ2-1; 7 bases align to TRBD1. The CDR3 sequence is 12 residues long. V dropped 4 bases and J dropped 9; count of bases not matched to a gene: 3. The V gene's germline CDR1 is SGHAT and CDR2 FQNNGV. For the CDR3, the DNA is TGTGCCAGCAGCTACAGGGGTACTGAGCAGTTCTTC. It is translated as CASSYRGTEQFF.

V usage is TRBV30 and J usage is TRBJ1-2, with D unclear. Trimming cost V 2 bases and J 4 bases, with 8 bases left between them. The CDR3 totals 12 residues. Germline V gives CDR1 GTSNPN, CDR2 SVGIG (reference sequence). CDR3 in DNA: TGTGCCTGGAGTATCACCTCCTATGGCTACACCTTC. This encodes CAWSITSYGYTF. Looking up the rest from reference TRBV30 and TRBJ1-2 gives the full variable domain: SQTIHQWPATLVQPVGSPLSLECTVEGTSNPNLYWYRQAAGRGLQLLFYSVGIGQISSEVPQNLSASRPQDRQFILSSKKLLLSDSGFYLCAWSITSYGYTFGSGTRLTVV.

This clonotype was found many times. The chain carries TRBV12-3 or TRBV12-4 and TRBJ2-7; 7 bases fit TRBD1. Germline trimming cut 3 bases from V and 4 bases from J; bases unmatched to any gene: 6. The CDR3 is 14 residues long. CDR3 sequence (DNA): TGTGCCAGCAGTTTTGGTCAGGGGGTTTACGAGCAGTACTTC. This gives the protein CASSFGQGVYEQYF.

The genes are TRBV5-1 and TRBJ2-1, with D possibly TRBD1 on 6 matching bases. The V and J ends lost 7 bases and 0 bases respectively, with 8 bases between them. The germline V gene has CDR1 SGHRS and CDR2 YFSETQ. CDR3 length: 13 residues. In nucleotides, the CDR3 is TGCGCCAGCCAGGGGCGCTCCTACAATGAGCAGTTCTTC. Its translation: CASQGRSYNEQFF.

At least ten counts were recorded for this clonotype. The J gene is TRBJ2-4, the V gene TRBV6-5, with 8 nucleotides matching TRBD1. The CDR3 extends over 13 amino acids. Per germline, CDR1 MNHEY and CDR2 SVGAGI. With V trimmed by 5 bases and J by 7 bases, 4 bases remained unmatched. This CDR3 is CASSRTGLNIQYF. The CDR3 nucleotides read TGTGCCAGCAGTCGGACAGGGCTTAACATTCAGTACTTC.

This clonotype was seen ten or more times. The V and J genes are TRBV20-1 and TRBJ1-6; 7 positions match TRBD1. The V segment lost 5 bases and the J segment 7 bases; nucleotides outside the gene matches: 8. CDR1 and CDR2 (germline): DFQATT, SNEGSKA (reference sequence). The CDR3 totals 14 residues. CDR3 bases: TGCAGTGCTGTCCGGGACAGTCAGAATTCACCCCTCCACTTT. It yields the protein CSAVRDSQNSPLHF.

The table lists this clonotype with a few counts. The genes are TRBV6-5 and TRBJ1-2; 8 bases fit TRBD1. This CDR3 spans 16 amino acids. With 8 bases clipped from V and 4 bases from J, the junction kept 15 bases outside the gene matches. In germline, CDR1 is MNHEY, CDR2 SVGAGI. The CDR3 bases are TGTGCCAGCGGATTCTGGATCGGAACAGGGGGCTATGGCTACACCTTC. Translated: CASGFWIGTGGYGYTF.

This clonotype showed up many times. CDR3 DNA sequence: TGCGCCAGCAGCCAAGGGACAGGGGGAGAATCACCCCTCCACTTT. It codes for CASSQGTGGESPLHF. The V gene is TRBV4-3, the J gene TRBJ1-6, with TRBD1 identical over 10 bases. This CDR3 region has 15 residues. The V gene end was trimmed by 1 base and the J gene end by 10 bases; junction bases not matched to a gene: 4. The germline V gene has CDR1 LGHNA and CDR2 YSLEER.

In this sample, this clonotype turned up a few times. The rearrangement uses TRBV29-1 and TRBJ2-5; 7 positions agree with TRBD2. V gave up 4 bases and J gave up 7 bases; unmatched junction bases: 9. The CDR3 contains 13 residues. Germline V gene sequence: CDR1 SQVTM, CDR2 ANQGSEA. CDR3 sequence: CSVVGLPTGTQYF. CDR3 DNA sequence: TGCAGCGTTGTGGGACTACCGACGGGGACCCAGTACTTC.

This clonotype has a handful of counts. The V gene is TRBV11-2, the J gene TRBJ2-1, with D perhaps matching TRBD1 (5 bases). The CDR3 is 10 amino acids. V lost 3 bases to trimming and J lost 14 bases, with 8 bases between them. Germline V gene lookup returns CDR1 SGHAT and CDR2 FQNNGV. The CDR3 protein is CASSFKGKFF. The CDR3 nucleotides are TGTGCCAGCAGCTTCAAGGGGAAGTTCTTC. Looking up the rest from reference TRBV11-2 and TRBJ2-1 gives the full variable domain: EAGVAQSPRYKIIEKRQSVAFWCNPISGHATLYWYQQILGQGPKLLIQFQNNGVVDDSQLPKDRFSAERLKGVDSTLKIQPAKLEDSAVYLCASSFKGKFFGPGTRLTVL.

At least ten counts were recorded for this clonotype. The chain recombines TRBV12-3 or TRBV12-4 with TRBJ1-1; no definite D call. This CDR3 comprises 12 residues. V was pared by 7 bases and J by 8 bases, with 14 bases between. CDR3: CASTLNEAEAFF. DNA for the CDR3: TGTGCCAGCACCCTAAACGAAGCCGAAGCTTTCTTT.

V and J are TRBV11-2 and TRBJ1-1, with D hard to call. CDR1 is SGHAT, CDR2 FQNNGV, per germline. V lost 0 bases, J lost 10 bases, and 15 bases lay in between. The CDR3 is 14 residues long. CDR3 sequence (DNA): TGTGCCAGCAGCTTAGAGAATATACGACCCAGAGCTTTCTTT. The encoded protein is CASSLENIRPRAFF.